A selection of T cell receptor beta chains follows, all from one sample in a study of cytomegalovirus exposure and HLA in healthy donors. The repertoire was sequenced with immunoSEQ multiplex PCR; TCRdb's copy has only in-frame clones and lacks some. This listing includes approximately 110,000 clones. Sequencing used PBMCs. The source of these receptors is a man aged 18 to 35 in good health and CMV-seronegative. CDR3s include the opening cysteine and the closing phenylalanine or tryptophan. Each record gives: D gene, J gene, V gene, CDR3 DNA, CDR3 protein. D genes are given only for firm matches.

D: .; J: TRBJ1-1; V: TRBV30; DNA: TGTGCCTGGAGTGGCTACAGGGCATACACTGAAGCTTTCTTT; CDR3: CAWSGYRAYTEAFF
D: TRBD2; J: TRBJ2-1; V: TRBV18; DNA: TGTGCCAGCTCACCCGGACTAGCGGGAGTGCAGTTCTTC; CDR3: CASSPGLAGVQFF
D: TRBD1; J: TRBJ2-3; V: TRBV9; DNA: TGTGCCAGCAGCGTAGCACTGATCGGACAGGGTACATCAGATACGCAGTATTTT; CDR3: CASSVALIGQGTSDTQYF
D: .; J: TRBJ1-1; V: TRBV6-5; DNA: TGTGCCAGCAGTGCTACCGGGAACACTGAAGCTTTCTTT; CDR3: CASSATGNTEAFF
D: .; J: TRBJ1-3; V: TRBV7-2; DNA: TGTGCCAGCAGCTTAGTTTCTGCGACATCCGGAAACACCATATATTTT; CDR3: CASSLVSATSGNTIYF
D: .; J: TRBJ2-3; V: TRBV12-2; DNA: TGTGCAAGTCGCTTAGTAGCCTCCGAGTTCTGTACGCAGTATTTT; CDR3: CASRLVASEFCTQYF
D: TRBD1; J: TRBJ1-1; V: TRBV11-2; DNA: TGTGCCAGCAGCTTGGACAGGGCCTGGGTGATTTCCATGAACACTGAAGCTTTCTTT; CDR3: CASSLDRAWVISMNTEAFF
D: .; J: TRBJ1-1; V: TRBV7-9; DNA: TGTGCCAGCAGCTACAAAACCGGGAGGAACACTGAAGCTTTCTTT; CDR3: CASSYKTGRNTEAFF
D: TRBD1; J: TRBJ1-2; V: TRBV7-9; DNA: TGTGCCAGCAGCTTTTCCTTTGACAGGGAGGCTGGCTACACCTTC; CDR3: CASSFSFDREAGYTF
D: .; J: TRBJ1-4; V: TRBV28; DNA: TGTGCCAGCAGTTTTGAGGATCGTGAAAAACTGTTTTTT; CDR3: CASSFEDREKLFF
D: .; J: TRBJ2-3; V: TRBV27; DNA: TGTGCCAGCAGAACGATAGCCGATACGCAGTATTTT; CDR3: CASRTIADTQYF
D: .; J: TRBJ1-2; V: TRBV5-8; DNA: TGTGCCAGCAGCACCCAGGGATTGTGGGGTGGCTACACCTTC; CDR3: CASSTQGLWGGYTF
D: TRBD1; J: TRBJ2-7; V: TRBV5-1; DNA: TGCGCCAGCAGCCCGGTGAGGGGGCAGGGCGAGCAGTACTTC; CDR3: CASSPVRGQGEQYF
D: .; J: TRBJ2-2; V: TRBV30; DNA: TGTGCCTGGAGTGAAAGGGAGGCCGGGGAGCTGTTTTTT; CDR3: CAWSEREAGELFF
D: .; J: TRBJ2-7; V: TRBV27; DNA: TGTGCCAGCGGGCTCGACAGTTCCTACGAGCAGTACTTC; CDR3: CASGLDSSYEQYF
D: .; J: TRBJ2-7; V: TRBV28; DNA: TGTGCCAGCAGTTTTGGAGGAAGCGAGCAGTACTTC; CDR3: CASSFGGSEQYF
D: .; J: TRBJ1-1; V: TRBV19; DNA: TGTGCCAGTCGCGGGCACATCGGGACTGAAGCTTTCTTT; CDR3: CASRGHIGTEAFF
D: TRBD1; J: TRBJ1-1; V: TRBV7-9; DNA: TGTGCCAGCAGCTCGGGACAGGGAAACACTGAAGCTTTCTTT; CDR3: CASSSGQGNTEAFF
D: .; J: TRBJ1-1; V: TRBV7-9; DNA: TGTGCCAGCAGCTTATCTGTCACTGAAGCTTTCTTT; CDR3: CASSLSVTEAFF
D: .; J: TRBJ2-2; V: TRBV6-1; DNA: TGTGCCAGCAGTGAACTACGGGGAACCGGGGAGCTGTTTTTT; CDR3: CASSELRGTGELFF
D: .; J: TRBJ2-5; V: TRBV11-2; DNA: TGTGCCAGCAGCCACAATGTGGGGGGTGCAGAGACCCAGTACTTC; CDR3: CASSHNVGGAETQYF
D: .; J: TRBJ2-3; V: TRBV28; DNA: TGTGCCAGCAGTTTATTTGCGGGAAGGGTTGGAGATACGCAGTATTTT; CDR3: CASSLFAGRVGDTQYF
D: TRBD2; J: TRBJ2-1; V: TRBV10-3; DNA: TGTGCCATCGGTGTAGCGGGAGGGGTAAACAATGAGCAGTTCTTC; CDR3: CAIGVAGGVNNEQFF
D: TRBD1; J: TRBJ2-1; V: TRBV19; DNA: TGTGCCAGTAGTACGCGAAGACAGGGTAGGCCGTCCAATGAGCAGTTCTTC; CDR3: CASSTRRQGRPSNEQFF
D: TRBD1; J: TRBJ1-3; V: TRBV5-1; DNA: TGCGCCAGCAGCGGCCGGGACAGGGGGGGAATCTCTGGAAACACCATATATTTT; CDR3: CASSGRDRGGISGNTIYF
D: .; J: TRBJ2-5; V: TRBV6-1; DNA: TGTGCCAGCAGCCGCACTAGTCCTGAGACCCAGTACTTC; CDR3: CASSRTSPETQYF
D: TRBD1; J: TRBJ1-3; V: TRBV9; DNA: TGTGCCAGCAGCGCTGGGGACAGGGGAATAGGCACCATATATTTT; CDR3: CASSAGDRGIGTIYF
D: .; J: TRBJ2-1; V: TRBV6-5; DNA: TGTGCCAGCAGTTACTCGGGACTTATAAACAACAATGAGCAGTTCTTC; CDR3: CASSYSGLINNNEQFF
D: TRBD1; J: TRBJ2-7; V: TRBV30; DNA: TGTGCCTGGAGTCCGCGACAGGGCACGGTGTCCTACGAGCAGTACTTC; CDR3: CAWSPRQGTVSYEQYF
D: .; J: TRBJ2-7; V: TRBV7-2; DNA: TGTGCCAGCAGCTATGCGACAGGAACCTACGAGCAGTACTTC; CDR3: CASSYATGTYEQYF
D: .; J: TRBJ2-3; V: TRBV6-1; DNA: TGTGCCAGCAGTGAAATGGACTATCGAAGAGATACGCAGTATTTT; CDR3: CASSEMDYRRDTQYF